The entry that follows covers one T cell receptor beta chain sequence. What this receptor recognizes is not known. No much larger clone exists at a distance of one base, and base qualities are not known. Donors were healthy HIV-negative adults with no recently reported acute infections or vaccinations. Every donor was a Caucasian adult residing in Nashville, Tennessee, USA. CD4+ T cells were enriched through magnetic negative selection, after which naive cells were positively selected on CD45RA and the remaining negative fraction served as the memory subset. Blood was obtained by leukapheresis, after which PBMCs were separated by Ficoll-Histopaque density gradient centrifugation and cryopreserved in liquid nitrogen vapor phase. Analytical flow cytometry was used to check the purity and quantity of every magnetically sorted T cell population. Each sorted fraction had its genomic DNA isolated and then quantified by UV absorbance on a Nanodrop 2000c.

The data were taken from a study of shared clonotypes between healthy human individuals (dated by TCRdb to 2019 to 2021). As for the study more broadly: A couple of women and a few men aged 18 to 49 years were included in the cohort. Per donor, three plates each were used for CD4 naive and CD4 memory, two for CD8 naive, and one for CD8 memory. Blood TCR repertoires of roughly five healthy adults were deeply sequenced to estimate repertoire size and the extent of clonotype sharing between individuals. Different laboratories and diverse techniques were used to prepare libraries and sequence TCR repertoires, to increase sequencing depth and limit assay-specific biases. Between about 0.94 and 10 billion PBMCs per donor were obtained by leukapheresis.

V and J lose 3 bases and 2 bases, and a span of 15 bases separates them. CDR1 and CDR2, per the germline V gene (reference sequence), are GTSNPN and SVGIG. The CDR3 spans 15 residues, from the cysteine through the phenylalanine. The sequence is cut down to CDR3 DNA, 45 bases in frame from base 1. The research as a whole found: Higher generation probabilities were observed for clonotypes shared by all four sorted-subset donors than for non-shared clonotypes. The genetic and exposure-history diversity represented was limited by the small number of donors. Sampling was restricted to blood, and TCR repertoires in tissues likely differ from the TCR repertoires found in blood. Rarefaction of sorted-subset datasets indicated incomplete sequencing despite the large sequencing depth. Pairwise subsampling indicated that sequencing depth was expected to affect the degree of clonotype sharing among donors. Sharing across several donors was observed for approximately 4.6% of naive CD4, over 3% of naive CD8, 2.3% of memory CD4, and approximately 0.41% of memory CD8 clonotypes. Estimated clonotype richness was generally larger for naive than for memory subsets.

TCR CDR3 regions were amplified from genomic DNA by multiplex PCR using the deep immunoSEQ assay. Extracted genomic DNA from each cell subset was distributed evenly across all wells of several immunoSEQ 96-well plates, and each plate was treated as a replicate. Each replicate PCR for sorted subsets received around 200 ng genomic DNA, equal to roughly 33,000 T cell genomes. The purified libraries were quantified using a Qubit 3.0 fluorometer, sized with a Bioanalyzer 2100, and then quantified again using the KAPA Library Quantification kit. Each immunoSEQ 96-well plate was sequenced on its own single-read 150-cycle Illumina NextSeq 550 flow cell. The paper's data handling went like this. The immunoSEQ output contained only junctional sequences without quality scores, so filtering could not match that applied to full-length reads. To assign V/J genes and CDR3, sequences were annotated against IMGT germline references using PyIR, a Python wrapper for IgBLAST v1.9. Any read was removed if the V/J assignment was weak (E-value above 1e-6), the CDR3 was missing, or the read contained stop codons, out-of-frame junctions, or ambiguous translated residues. A V3J clonotype was defined by an identical inferred V gene, J gene, and CDR3 amino acid sequence. Percentage overlap between repertoires was calculated by dividing the number of shared unique clonotypes by the size of the smaller repertoire. RTK rarefaction, the Chao1 estimator, and Recon v2.1 estimates of unobserved clonotypes were used to assess repertoire richness. OLGA was used to compute generation probabilities for all TCRbeta clonotypes that the gDNA method yielded from a few donors. Imported from immuneACCESS, the table was reduced by TCRdb to in-frame sequences with V and J called. These copies leave out some clones; in studies compared against another copy, an unresolved V gene accounts for under half, and the cause of the remainder is not known. The V and J calls and clone size come from that table; D and trimming were worked out from the DNA. In all, the sample holds 550,000 to 700,000 clones, and roughly 73% of those were seen once. Around 1.8% of the sample is held by the ten biggest clonotypes.

Sequencing was performed on memory CD4+ T cells sorted from blood. The label giving this sample's cell subset or site can be read as: CD45RA-negative fraction. The chain couples TRBV30 to TRBJ2-3, and perhaps TRBD1 as D gene, on 5 matching bases. The sequence came from a woman aged 30 to 39 in good health. The DNA sequence is as follows: TGTGCCTGGAGCCCGTCGCAGGGCCCCACAGATACGCAGTATTTT. Its translation reads: CAWSPSQGPTDTQYF.